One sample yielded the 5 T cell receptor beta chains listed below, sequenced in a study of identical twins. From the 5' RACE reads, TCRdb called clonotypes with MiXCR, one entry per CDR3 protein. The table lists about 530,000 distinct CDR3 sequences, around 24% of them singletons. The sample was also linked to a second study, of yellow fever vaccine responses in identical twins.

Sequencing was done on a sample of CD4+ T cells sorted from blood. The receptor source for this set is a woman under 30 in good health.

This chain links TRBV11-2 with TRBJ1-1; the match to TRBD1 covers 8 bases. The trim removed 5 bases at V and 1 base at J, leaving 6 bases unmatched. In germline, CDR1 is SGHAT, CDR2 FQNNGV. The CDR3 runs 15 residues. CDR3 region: CASSVQGAPNTEAFF. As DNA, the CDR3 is TGTGCCAGCAGCGTGCAGGGGGCGCCGAACACTGAAGCTTTCTTT.

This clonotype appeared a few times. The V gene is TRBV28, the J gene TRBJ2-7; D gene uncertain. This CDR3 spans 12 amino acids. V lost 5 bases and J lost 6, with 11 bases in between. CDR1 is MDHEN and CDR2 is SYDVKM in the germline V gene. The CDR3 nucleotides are TGTGCCAGCAGTCCCCCTGTTGGCGAGCAGTACTTC. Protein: CASSPPVGEQYF.

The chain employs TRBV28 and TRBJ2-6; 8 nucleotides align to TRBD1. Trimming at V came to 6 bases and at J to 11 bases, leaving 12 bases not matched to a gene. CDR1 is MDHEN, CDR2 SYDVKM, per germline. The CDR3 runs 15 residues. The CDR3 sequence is CASRPRDRRGDVLTF. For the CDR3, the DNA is TGTGCCAGCAGACCCCGGGACAGGAGGGGGGACGTCCTGACTTTC. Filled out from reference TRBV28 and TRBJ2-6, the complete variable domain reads DVKVTQSSRYLVKRTGEKVFLECVQDMDHENMFWYRQDPGLGLRLIYFSYDVKMKEKGDIPEGYSVSREKKERFSLILESASTNQTSMYLCASRPRDRRGDVLTFGAGSRLTVL.

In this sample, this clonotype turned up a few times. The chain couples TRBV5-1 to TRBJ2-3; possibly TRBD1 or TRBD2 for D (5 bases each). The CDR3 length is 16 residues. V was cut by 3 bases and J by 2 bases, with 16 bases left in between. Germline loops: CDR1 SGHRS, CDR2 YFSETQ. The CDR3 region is CASSWGTGIATDTQYF. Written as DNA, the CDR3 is TGCGCCAGCAGCTGGGGGACGGGGATAGCCACAGATACGCAGTATTTT. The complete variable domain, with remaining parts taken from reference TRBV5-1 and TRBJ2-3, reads KAGVTQTPRYLIKTRGQQVTLSCSPISGHRSVSWYQQTPGQGLQFLFEYFSETQRNKGNFPGRFSGRQFSNSRSEMNVSTLELGDSALYLCASSWGTGIATDTQYFGPGTRLTVL.

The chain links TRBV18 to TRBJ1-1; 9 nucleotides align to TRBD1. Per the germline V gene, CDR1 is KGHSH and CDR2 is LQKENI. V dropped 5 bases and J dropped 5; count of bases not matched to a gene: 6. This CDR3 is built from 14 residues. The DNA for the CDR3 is TGTGCCAGCTCAACCCGGGACAGGGAAACTGAAGCTTTCTTT. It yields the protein CASSTRDRETEAFF.